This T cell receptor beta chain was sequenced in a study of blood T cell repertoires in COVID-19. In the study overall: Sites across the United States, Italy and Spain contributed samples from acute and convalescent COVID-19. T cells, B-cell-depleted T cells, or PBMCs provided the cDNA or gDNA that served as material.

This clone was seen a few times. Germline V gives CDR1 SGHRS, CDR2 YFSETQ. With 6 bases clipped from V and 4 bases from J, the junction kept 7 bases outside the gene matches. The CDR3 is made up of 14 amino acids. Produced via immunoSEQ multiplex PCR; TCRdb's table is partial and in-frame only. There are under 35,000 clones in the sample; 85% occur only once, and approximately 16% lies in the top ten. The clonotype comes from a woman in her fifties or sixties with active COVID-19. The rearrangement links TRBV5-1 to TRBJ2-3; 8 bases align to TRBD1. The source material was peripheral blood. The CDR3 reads CASKLDRGSDTQYF. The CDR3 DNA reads TGCGCCAGCAAACTCGACAGGGGATCAGATACGCAGTATTTT.